Below, 12 T cell receptor beta chains from the same sample are listed, as sequenced in a study of control samples from healthy donors and cancer patients. Repertoires were generated with immunoSEQ multiplex PCR, while TCRdb's copy carries only in-frame clones and drops some. The sample records approximately 90,000 clones, approximately 95% being singletons. The specimen sequenced was blood. The source of these receptors is a woman aged 30 to 39 in good health.

The J gene is TRBJ2-5, the V gene TRBV4-1; 10 positions agree with TRBD2. CDR1 and CDR2 (germline): MGHRA, YSYEKL. V lost 0 bases to trimming and J lost 3 bases; unmatched junction nucleotides: 13. The CDR3 has 19 residues. CDR3 residues: CASSQEAVLALAGEETQYF. Written as DNA, the CDR3 is TGCGCCAGCAGCCAAGAGGCGGTCTTGGCGCTAGCGGGGGAAGAGACCCAGTACTTC.

This clone is a singleton in its sample. This chain links TRBV30 with TRBJ2-2; D is uncertain. Per the germline V gene, CDR1 is GTSNPN and CDR2 is SVGIG (reference sequence). The V gene lost 4 bases and the J gene lost 6 bases, with 24 bases spanning the gap. The CDR3 sequence is 17 residues long. This CDR3 reads CAWKGQVNSKVAGELFF. The CDR3, as DNA: TGTGCCTGGAAAGGGCAGGTAAACTCGAAGGTGGCCGGGGAGCTGTTTTTT.

The CDR3: CASCPFYGGNSYEQYF. The CDR3 DNA reads as TGTGCCAGCTGCCCCTTCTATGGGGGGAACTCCTACGAGCAGTACTTC. The V gene is TRBV6-2 or TRBV6-3, the J gene TRBJ2-7; TRBD2 might be the D (6 bases). CDR1 MNHEY and CDR2 SVGEGT come from the germline V gene. This CDR3 spans 16 amino acids. V lost 8 bases and J 0 bases, leaving 20 bases between the germline ends.

V is TRBV5-6 and J is TRBJ2-7, with 11 bases fitting TRBD2. The CDR3 spans 15 residues. In germline, CDR1 is SGHDT, CDR2 YYEEEE. Trimming took 4 bases from V and 4 from J; bases not matched to a gene: 7. For the CDR3, the DNA is TGTGCCAGCAGCACACGGACTAGCGGGTTGTACGAGCAGTACTTC. Amino acids: CASSTRTSGLYEQYF.

The rearrangement uses TRBV7-2 and TRBJ2-5; D could derive from TRBD1 or TRBD2 (5 bases each). V lost 5 bases, J lost 2 bases, and 12 bases lay in between. The germline V gene has CDR1 SGHTA and CDR2 FQGNSA. The CDR3 covers 14 residues. CDR3 region: CASSLGPQQETQYF. The CDR3 DNA is TGTGCCAGCAGCCTGGGACCCCAACAAGAGACCCAGTACTTC.

This chain connects TRBV7-3 to TRBJ2-3, with 7 nucleotides matching TRBD2. Germline trimming cut 4 bases from V and 2 bases from J; bases unmatched to any gene: 9. There are 16 residues in the CDR3. Germline V gives CDR1 SGHTA, CDR2 FQGTGA. The CDR3 here is CASSSAGRTPTDTQYF. The CDR3 region has the DNA TGTGCCAGCAGCTCAGCGGGGCGCACTCCCACAGATACGCAGTATTTT.

The rearrangement uses TRBV7-3 and TRBJ2-1, with TRBD2 matching over 7 bases. With V trimmed by 3 bases and J by 7 bases, 6 bases remained unmatched. The germline CDR1 and CDR2 sequences are SGHTA and FQGTGA. The CDR3 has 14 amino acids. The CDR3 bases are TGTGCCAGCAGCTTCTCCGGGACTAAAAATGAGCAGTTCTTC. This sequence encodes CASSFSGTKNEQFF.

With regard to this clone: Other DNA sequences within the sample encode an identical CDR3. The genes are TRBV19 and TRBJ1-5; D remains unclear. The length of the CDR3 is 13 residues. Germline values: CDR1 LNHDA, CDR2 SQIVND (reference sequence). Trimming removed 3 bases from V and 4 bases from J, with 7 bases in between. The CDR3 reads CASSISVNQPQHF. DNA of the CDR3: TGTGCCAGTAGTATTTCCGTGAATCAGCCCCAGCATTTT.

The chain is built from TRBV2 and TRBJ1-2; D remains ambiguous. The CDR3 is made up of 15 amino acids. Germline-derived CDR1 and CDR2 are SNHLY and FYNNEI. V was clipped by 3 bases and J by 8 bases, with 19 bases between them. The DNA for the CDR3 is TGTGCCAGCAGTGATGGCGTCCTATTACGAGGGGGCTACACCTTC. It is translated as CASSDGVLLRGGYTF.

This clone was detected only once. V usage is TRBV6-5 and J usage is TRBJ2-7, with D unresolved. Germline CDR1 reads MNHEY; CDR2 reads SVGAGI. V lost 4 bases and J 6 bases, leaving 4 bases between the germline ends. The CDR3 covers 10 residues. The CDR3 DNA is TGTGCCAGCAGTTTTCTCGAGCAGTACTTC. This gives the protein CASSFLEQYF.

The chain uses TRBV5-4 and TRBJ2-3; D gene uncertain. V dropped 1 base and J dropped 0 bases, with 3 bases sitting between them. Germline V gene sequence: CDR1 SGHNT, CDR2 YYREEE (reference sequence). This CDR3 is 13 amino acids long. The chain's CDR3 is CASSLTSTDTQYF. For the CDR3, the DNA is TGTGCCAGCAGCTTGACTAGCACAGATACGCAGTATTTT.

This chain links TRBV19 with TRBJ1-2; maybe TRBD1 (6 bases). The germline V gene encodes CDR1 LNHDA and CDR2 SQIVND (reference sequence). CDR3 length: 17 amino acids. V was clipped by 4 bases and J by 4 bases, with 22 bases between them. The DNA of the CDR3 is TGTGCCAGTAGTAGGTTACCGGGACAACTATCGGGCTATGGCTACACCTTC. It specifies CASSRLPGQLSGYGYTF.